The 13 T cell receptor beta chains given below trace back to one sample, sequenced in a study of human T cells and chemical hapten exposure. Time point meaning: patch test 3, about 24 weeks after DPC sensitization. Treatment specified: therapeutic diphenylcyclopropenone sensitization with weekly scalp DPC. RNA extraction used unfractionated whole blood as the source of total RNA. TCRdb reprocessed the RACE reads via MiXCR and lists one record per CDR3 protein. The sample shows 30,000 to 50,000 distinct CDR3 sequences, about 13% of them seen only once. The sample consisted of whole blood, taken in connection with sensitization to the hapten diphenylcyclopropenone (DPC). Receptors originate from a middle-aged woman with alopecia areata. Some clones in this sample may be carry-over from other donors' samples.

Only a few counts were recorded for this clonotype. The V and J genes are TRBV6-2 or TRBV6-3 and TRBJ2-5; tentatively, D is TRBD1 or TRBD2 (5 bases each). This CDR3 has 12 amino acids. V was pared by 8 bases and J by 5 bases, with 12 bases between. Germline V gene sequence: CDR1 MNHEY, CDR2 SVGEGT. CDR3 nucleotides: TGTGCCAGCGGGGGACCTGTGGAGACCCAGTACTTC. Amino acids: CASGGPVETQYF.

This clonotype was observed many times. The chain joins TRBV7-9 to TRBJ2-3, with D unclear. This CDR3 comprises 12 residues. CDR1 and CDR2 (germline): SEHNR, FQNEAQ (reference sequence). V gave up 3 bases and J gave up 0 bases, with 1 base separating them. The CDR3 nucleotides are TGTGCCAGCAGCTTGAGCACAGATACGCAGTATTTT. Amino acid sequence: CASSLSTDTQYF.

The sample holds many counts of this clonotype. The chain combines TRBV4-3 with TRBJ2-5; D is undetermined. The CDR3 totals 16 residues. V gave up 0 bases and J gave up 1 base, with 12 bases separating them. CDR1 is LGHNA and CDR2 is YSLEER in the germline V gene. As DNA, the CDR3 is TGCGCCAGCAGCCAAGATCTCGCCAGGCGCCAAGAGACCCAGTACTTC. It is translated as CASSQDLARRQETQYF.

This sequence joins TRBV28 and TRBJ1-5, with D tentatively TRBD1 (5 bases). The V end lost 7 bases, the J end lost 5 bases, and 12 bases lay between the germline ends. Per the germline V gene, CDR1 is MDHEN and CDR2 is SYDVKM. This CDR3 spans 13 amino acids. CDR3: CASTPGGYQPQHF. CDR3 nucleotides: TGTGCCAGCACCCCCGGGGGTTATCAGCCCCAGCATTTT.

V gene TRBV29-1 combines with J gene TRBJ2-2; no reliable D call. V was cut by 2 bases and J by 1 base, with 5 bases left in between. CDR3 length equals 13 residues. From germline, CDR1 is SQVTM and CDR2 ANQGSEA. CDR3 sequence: CSVEKGNTGELFF. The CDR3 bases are TGCAGCGTTGAAAAGGGGAACACCGGGGAGCTGTTTTTT.

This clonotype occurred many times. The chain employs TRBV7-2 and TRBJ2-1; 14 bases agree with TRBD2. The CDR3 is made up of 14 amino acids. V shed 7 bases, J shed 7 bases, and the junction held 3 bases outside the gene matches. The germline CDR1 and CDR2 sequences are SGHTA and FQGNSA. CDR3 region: CASTRTSGGNEQFF. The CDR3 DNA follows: TGTGCCAGCACCCGGACTAGCGGGGGGAATGAGCAGTTCTTC.

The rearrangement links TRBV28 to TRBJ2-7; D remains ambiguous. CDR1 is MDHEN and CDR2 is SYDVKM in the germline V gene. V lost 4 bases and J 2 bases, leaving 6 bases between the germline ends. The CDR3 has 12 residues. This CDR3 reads CASSWATYEQYF. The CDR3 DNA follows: TGTGCCAGCAGTTGGGCTACCTACGAGCAGTACTTC. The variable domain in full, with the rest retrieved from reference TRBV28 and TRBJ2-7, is DVKVTQSSRYLVKRTGEKVFLECVQDMDHENMFWYRQDPGLGLRLIYFSYDVKMKEKGDIPEGYSVSREKKERFSLILESASTNQTSMYLCASSWATYEQYFGPGTRLTVT.

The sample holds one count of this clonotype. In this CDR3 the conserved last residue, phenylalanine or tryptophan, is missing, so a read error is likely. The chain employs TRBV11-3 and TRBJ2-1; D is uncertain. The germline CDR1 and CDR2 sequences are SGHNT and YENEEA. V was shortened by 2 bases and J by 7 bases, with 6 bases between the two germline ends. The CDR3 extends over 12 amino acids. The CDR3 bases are TGTGCCAGCAGCTTACGAGTGAATGAGCAGTTCTCC. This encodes CASSLRVNEQFS.

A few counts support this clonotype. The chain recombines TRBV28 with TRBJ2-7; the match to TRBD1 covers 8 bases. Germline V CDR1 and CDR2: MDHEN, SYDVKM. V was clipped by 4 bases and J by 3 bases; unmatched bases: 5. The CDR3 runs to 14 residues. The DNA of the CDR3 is TGTGCCAGCAGTTCGACAGGGGACGGCTACGAGCAGTACTTC. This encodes CASSSTGDGYEQYF. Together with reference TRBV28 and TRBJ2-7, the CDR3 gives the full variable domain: DVKVTQSSRYLVKRTGEKVFLECVQDMDHENMFWYRQDPGLGLRLIYFSYDVKMKEKGDIPEGYSVSREKKERFSLILESASTNQTSMYLCASSSTGDGYEQYFGPGTRLTVT.

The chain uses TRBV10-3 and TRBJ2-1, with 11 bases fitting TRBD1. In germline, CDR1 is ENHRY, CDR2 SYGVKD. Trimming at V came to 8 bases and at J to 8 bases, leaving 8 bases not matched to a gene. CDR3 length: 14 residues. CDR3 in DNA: TGTGCCATCTCTTTGGGACAGGGGGTGGATGAGCAGTTCTTC. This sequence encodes CAISLGQGVDEQFF.

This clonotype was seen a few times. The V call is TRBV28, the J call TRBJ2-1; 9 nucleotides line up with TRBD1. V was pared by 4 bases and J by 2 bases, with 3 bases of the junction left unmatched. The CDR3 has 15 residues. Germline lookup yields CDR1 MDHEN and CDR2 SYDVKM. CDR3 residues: CASSSRDRAYNEQFF. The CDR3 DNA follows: TGTGCCAGCAGTTCCCGGGACAGGGCCTACAATGAGCAGTTCTTC.

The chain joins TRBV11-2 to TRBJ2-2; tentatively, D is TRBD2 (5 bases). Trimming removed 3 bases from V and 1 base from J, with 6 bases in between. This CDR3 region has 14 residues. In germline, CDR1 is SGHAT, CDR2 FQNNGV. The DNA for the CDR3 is TGTGCCAGCAGCTTCGCGGGGAACACCGGGGAGCTGTTTTTT. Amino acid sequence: CASSFAGNTGELFF.

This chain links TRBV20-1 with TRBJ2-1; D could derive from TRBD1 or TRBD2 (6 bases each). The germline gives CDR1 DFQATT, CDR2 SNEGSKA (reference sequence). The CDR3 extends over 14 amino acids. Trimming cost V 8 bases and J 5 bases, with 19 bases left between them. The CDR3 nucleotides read TGCAGTCACGACATAGGGGGGACCCACAATGAGCAGTTCTTC. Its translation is CSHDIGGTHNEQFF.